This record looks at one T cell receptor beta chain sequence and its context. Its specificity is not known. The data were taken from a study of chemoradiotherapy in HPV16-positive cancers. Study at large: Functional T-cell assays on a couple of HPV16-positive patients' cells defined candidate HPV-specific clones and common TCR motifs.

V lost 2 bases and J lost 7, with 14 bases in between. The length of the CDR3 is 15 residues. Germline CDR1 LNHDA, CDR2 SQIVND (reference sequence). Samples were taken several times over chemoradiotherapy. Whole-study results and caveats: HPV-responsive T-cell expansion during chemoradiotherapy was linked to improved recurrence-free survival in HPV16-positive patients. Functional assays defining HPV-specific T cells used only a couple of HPV16-positive patients.

Generated by immunoSEQ multiplex PCR, the TCRdb table keeps only in-frame clones and is missing some. The sample contains about 68,000 clones, roughly 86% of which appear only once. This sample comprised blood, obtained from a patient who underwent chemoradiotherapy. This chain joins TRBV19 and TRBJ2-2; no definite D call. The TCR sequence derives from a human donor with HPV-associated anogenital cancer. The CDR3, as DNA: TGTGCCAGTAGTATAAGTCGACTTCAAGGCGGGGAGCTGTTTTTT. Its translation is CASSISRLQGGELFF.